These T cell receptor beta chains were read from a single sample in a study of control samples from healthy donors and cancer patients. Some clones are missing from TCRdb's copy, which holds only in-frame ones; the method was immunoSEQ multiplex PCR. The table lists approximately 230,000 clones, roughly 80% of them singletons. Specimen: PBMCs. The receptors originated from a woman in her fifties or sixties with lung cancer. The CDR3 runs from the conserved cysteine through the conserved F or W. The order of the fields is V gene, D gene, clone size, J gene, CDR3 DNA, CDR3 protein. D genes are given only for firm matches. Clone sizes are given selectively: once, few, many, or a class where the clone is expanded.

>TRBV28|.|few|TRBJ1-4
TGTGCCAGCTCCACAGGAGAGGGGGCAACTAATGAAAAACTGTTTTTT
CASSTGEGATNEKLFF
>TRBV12-3/TRBV12-4|TRBD1|.|TRBJ1-2
TGTGCCAGCAGTTTGTCAGGGGGAGGGTCCACCTTC
CASSLSGGGSTF
>TRBV19|TRBD2|.|TRBJ2-1
TGTGCCAGTAGTGCCGGGACTAGCGGGAGTCTTGAGCAGTTCTTC
CASSAGTSGSLEQFF
>TRBV29-1|TRBD2|few|TRBJ2-1
TGCAGCGTTGGAAGCGGGGAAAATGAGCAGTTCTTC
CSVGSGENEQFF
>TRBV6-1|TRBD2|.|TRBJ2-5
TGTGCCAGCAGTGAAGGGTTGGGACTAGCGGGGGTAGTAGAGACCCAGTACTTC
CASSEGLGLAGVVETQYF
>TRBV5-4|.|.|TRBJ2-7
TGTGCCGGCAGCGTTCGGACGAACACGGGGGACGAGCAGTACTTC
CAGSVRTNTGDEQYF
>TRBV27|.|.|TRBJ2-5
TGTGCCATACGGGAGACCCAGTACTTC
CAIRETQYF
>TRBV10-2|.|.|TRBJ2-7
TGCGCCAGCAAAACCGGGACCGGCTCCTACGAGCAGTACTTC
CASKTGTGSYEQYF
>TRBV5-1|.|.|TRBJ1-6
TGCGCCAGCAGCTTGGAGGGCACCACTTATAATTCACCCCTCCACTTT
CASSLEGTTYNSPLHF
>TRBV4-1|.|.|TRBJ1-3
TGCGCCAGCAGCCGCCAGTTGGGGGAACCTGGAAACACCATATATTTT
CASSRQLGEPGNTIYF
>TRBV6-1|.|many|TRBJ2-7
TGTGCCAGCAGTGAAGCAGCACCGGGCTACGAGCAGTACTTC
CASSEAAPGYEQYF
>TRBV5-4|.|.|TRBJ2-6
TGTGCCAGCAGCTTGGGGCTCTCTGGGGCCAACGTCCTGACTTTC
CASSLGLSGANVLTF
>TRBV5-1|.|.|TRBJ2-1
TGCGCCAGCAGCTTGGGGACCTCACCCCATGAGCAGTTCTTC
CASSLGTSPHEQFF
>TRBV19|.|few|TRBJ1-3
TGTGCCAGTATGGTGCGGGACTTTGGAAACACCATATATTTT
CASMVRDFGNTIYF
>TRBV29-1|.|few|TRBJ1-3
TGCAGCGCCGAGACGGATGGAAACACCATATATTTT
CSAETDGNTIYF
>TRBV10-2|.|.|TRBJ1-1
TGCGCCAGCAGAGACGTGGGCACTGAAGCTTTCTTT
CASRDVGTEAFF
>TRBV19|TRBD1|once|TRBJ1-5
TGTGCCAGTAGTGCCGTGACAGGGTTTGGTCAGCCCCAGCATTTT
CASSAVTGFGQPQHF
>TRBV5-4|.|.|TRBJ2-2
TGTGCCAGCAGCTTGTGGGGGATGAACACCGGGGAGCTGTTTTTT
CASSLWGMNTGELFF
>TRBV18|.|.|TRBJ1-6
TGTGCCAGCTCACCACCGGGTATAGCTTTCCTCCACTTT
CASSPPGIAFLHF
>TRBV5-1|.|.|TRBJ2-3
TGCGCCAGCAGCTTTAGCGGAAATATCGGGGATACGCAGTATTTT
CASSFSGNIGDTQYF
>TRBV19|.|few|TRBJ1-2
TGTGCCAGTAGTTCAAACTATGGCTACACCTTC
CASSSNYGYTF
>TRBV7-9|.|few|TRBJ2-5
TGTGCCAGCAGCTCTAGACTAGTACAAGAGACCCAGTACTTC
CASSSRLVQETQYF
>TRBV28|TRBD2|.|TRBJ2-7
TGTGCCAGCCCCACTAGCGAAAGCTCCTACGAGCAGTACTTC
CASPTSESSYEQYF
>TRBV4-2|.|.|TRBJ2-7
TGTGCCAGCAGCCAAGAACCGACCGGCGTCGAGCAGTACTTC
CASSQEPTGVEQYF
>TRBV7-3|TRBD1|.|TRBJ2-2
TGTGCCAGCAGCCAGGGGGAAGTCGGGGAGCTGTTTTTT
CASSQGEVGELFF
>TRBV6-2/TRBV6-3|.|.|TRBJ2-7
TGTGCCAGCAGTTCGGACCCAGACAGCTACGAGCAGTACTTC
CASSSDPDSYEQYF
>TRBV5-1|.|once|TRBJ2-3
TGCGCCAGCAGCTTGGGCGGGGGCCGGGCAGATACGCAGTATTTT
CASSLGGGRADTQYF
>TRBV5-1|TRBD1|.|TRBJ1-2
TGCGCCAGCAGCCGGGACAGATATGGCTACACCTTC
CASSRDRYGYTF
>TRBV3-1/TRBV3-2|.|.|TRBJ1-1
TGTGCCAGCAGCCGTGACAAAGGGACTGAAGCTTTCTTT
CASSRDKGTEAFF
>TRBV7-9|TRBD1|.|TRBJ2-7
TGTGCCAGCAGCTGGGACAGGCTTACCTACGAGCAGTACTTC
CASSWDRLTYEQYF
>TRBV5-1|TRBD2|once|TRBJ2-5
TGCGCCAGCAGCTTGCTCGCGGGAGGCCAAGAGACCCAGTACTTC
CASSLLAGGQETQYF
>TRBV11-2|.|.|TRBJ2-1
TGTGCCAGCAGCCCCCTAGGGGGGGCCTACAATGAGCAGTTCTTC
CASSPLGGAYNEQFF
>TRBV10-2|TRBD2|.|TRBJ2-7
TGCGCCATTTCGGGACTAGCGGGGGAGGCTTGGGAGCAGTACTTC
CAISGLAGEAWEQYF
>TRBV6-5|.|.|TRBJ1-2
TGTGCCAGCAGTTACGGGCCGGTAACCTATGGCTACACCTTC
CASSYGPVTYGYTF
>TRBV6-9|.|.|TRBJ1-6
TGTGCCAGCTGGGGTTCACCCCTCCACTTT
CASWGSPLHF
>TRBV7-6|TRBD1|.|TRBJ1-5
TGTGCCAGCAGCTTCGGCAGGGGGTTATATCAGCCCCAGCATTTT
CASSFGRGLYQPQHF
>TRBV6-5|.|few|TRBJ2-2
TGTGCCAGCGAGATTGCGAACACCGGGGAGCTGTTTTTT
CASEIANTGELFF
>TRBV28|.|once|TRBJ1-2
TGTGCCAGCACAGGGGTAGGGGGGGGCTCCGGTTTCCTTGGCTACACCTTC
CASTGVGGGSGFLGYTF
>TRBV7-6|.|few|TRBJ1-4
TGTGCCAGCAGCTACTACCCGGGCGATGAAAAACTGTTTTTT
CASSYYPGDEKLFF
>TRBV5-1|.|.|TRBJ1-1
TGCGCCAGCAGCCCTTATTTGAACACTGAAGCTTTCTTT
CASSPYLNTEAFF
>TRBV19|TRBD1|.|TRBJ1-5
TGTGCCAGTAGTCTCAACAGGGGCAGTAGGAATCAGCCCCAGCATTTT
CASSLNRGSRNQPQHF
>TRBV5-1|.|.|TRBJ2-3
TGCGCCAGCAGCTTGGCCGACACCAGCACAGATACGCAGTATTTT
CASSLADTSTDTQYF
>TRBV11-3|.|.|TRBJ2-1
TGTGCCAGCAGCGCCCGGGACAAGACCTACAATGAGCAGTTCTTC
CASSARDKTYNEQFF
>TRBV28|.|few|TRBJ1-4
TGTGCCAGCAGTATCCCCATGGGACATCCACTTTGGGGTGAAAAACTGTTTTTT
CASSIPMGHPLWGEKLFF
>TRBV7-6|.|.|TRBJ2-1
TGTGCCAGCAGCTTAGGGTCCCCTCAATACAATGAGCAGTTCTTC
CASSLGSPQYNEQFF
>TRBV5-5|.|once|TRBJ1-5
TGTGCCAGCAGCTTGTGGGGGAATCAGCCCCAGCATTTT
CASSLWGNQPQHF
>TRBV5-1|TRBD1|once|TRBJ1-1
TGCGCCAGCAGCTTGGTTCAGGGGGACACTGAAGCTTTCTTT
CASSLVQGDTEAFF
>TRBV24-1|.|.|TRBJ1-1
TGTGCCACCAGTGCCCAGGACGGGACTGAAGCTTTCTTT
CATSAQDGTEAFF
>TRBV4-2|.|.|TRBJ2-2
TGTGCCAGCAGCCAAGTCTTGTGGACCGGGGAGCTGTTTTTT
CASSQVLWTGELFF
>TRBV9|.|.|TRBJ2-7
TGTGCCAGCAGCGTAGTCGCCAGGGTAGGCGAGCAGTACTTC
CASSVVARVGEQYF
>TRBV28|.|.|TRBJ1-6
TGTGCCAGCAGCCCCCCTCCCGGGAGCGAAGGTTCACCCCTCCACTTT
CASSPPPGSEGSPLHF
>TRBV5-1|TRBD1|.|TRBJ1-2
TGCGCCAGCAGCTGGGGACAGGGCGACGGCTACACCTTC
CASSWGQGDGYTF
>TRBV5-5|TRBD1|.|TRBJ2-1
TGTGCCAGCAGCTTATCCGGGACAGCTTACAATGAGCAGTTCTTC
CASSLSGTAYNEQFF
>TRBV28|.|.|TRBJ1-1
TGTGCCAGCAGACCCACAGGGACTGAAGCTTTCTTT
CASRPTGTEAFF
>TRBV3-1/TRBV3-2|.|.|TRBJ1-1
TGTGCCAGCAGCTGGGACCAGGGGCACACTGAAGCTTTCTTT
CASSWDQGHTEAFF
>TRBV9|TRBD2|.|TRBJ2-1
TGTGCCAGCAGCGCACAGGCTAGTACTAGCGGGGGATCCAATGAGCAGTTCTTC
CASSAQASTSGGSNEQFF
>TRBV7-8|TRBD1|.|TRBJ2-7
TGTGCCAGCAGCTTACGGGACAGGGACTACGAGCAGTACTTC
CASSLRDRDYEQYF